This T cell receptor (beta chain) is drawn from a study of CD8+CD57+ T cells in acquired aplastic anemia. On the study more broadly: When averaged, DNA from sorted CD4+ and CD8+ cells came to around 3.4 ug.

Study results and limitations: The study identified roughly 31 CD8+ CDR3 sequences shared by patients and controls.

Researchers used genomic DNA as the template to profile TCR beta VDJ and CDR3. Using its own MiXCR run on the reads, TCRdb lists one record per CDR3 protein. The top ten hold about 2.5% of the sample, which has about 130,000 distinct CDR3 sequences, about 48% seen once. This clonotype has a count of ten or more. What it binds is unknown. V lost 2 bases to trimming and J lost 2 bases, with 16 bases between them. The CDR3 consists of 16 residues. The germline CDR1 and CDR2 sequences are SGHNT and YYREEE (reference sequence). The TCR originated in a human donor in good health, serving as a control. The sample was sorted CD4+, CD8+, or CD8+CD57+ T cells (not recorded which) from PBMCs. This rearrangement joins TRBV5-4 to TRBJ1-2; no reliable D call. The CDR3 loop is CASSFPGVLGNYGYTF. The CDR3 DNA sequence: TGTGCCAGCAGCTTCCCAGGTGTTCTTGGGAACTATGGCTACACCTTC.